This is a list of T cell receptor beta chains from one sample in a study of cytomegalovirus exposure and HLA in healthy donors. Some clones are missing from TCRdb's copy, which holds only in-frame ones; the method was immunoSEQ multiplex PCR. Altogether roughly 330,000 clones are present, around 90% being singletons, with the ten largest covering 1% to 1.5%. The specimen sequenced was PBMCs. Receptors were obtained from a woman aged 25 to 45 in good health and CMV-seropositive. Both conserved end residues are part of each CDR3. Fields, in order: D gene, clone size, J gene, V gene, CDR3 protein, CDR3 DNA. The D gene is left open where the match is weak. Clone size is shown for a subset of rows, as once, few, many or a class of expanded clone.

>TRBD2|NA|TRBJ2-1|TRBV6-1
CASTLLAGAGYEQFF
TGTGCCAGCACACTACTAGCGGGAGCCGGCTATGAGCAGTTCTTC
>TRBD2|NA|TRBJ2-3|TRBV2
CASRILAGADTQYF
TGTGCCAGCAGGATCCTAGCGGGGGCAGATACGCAGTATTTT
>NA|NA|TRBJ2-7|TRBV19
CASSIVSRPHEQYF
TGTGCCAGTAGTATTGTTAGCCGCCCTCACGAGCAGTACTTC
>NA|NA|TRBJ1-4|TRBV6-6
CASRLTNEKLFF
TGTGCCAGCAGGCTGACTAATGAAAAACTGTTTTTT
>NA|NA|TRBJ1-1|TRBV28
CASSVGGQNTEAFF
TGTGCCAGCAGTGTTGGGGGCCAGAACACTGAAGCTTTCTTT
>NA|NA|TRBJ2-1|TRBV5-6
CASRYTGYNEQFF
TGTGCCAGCAGGTACACAGGTTACAATGAGCAGTTCTTC
>NA|NA|TRBJ2-3|TRBV27
CASSTTRARNTDTQYF
TGTGCCAGCAGCACTACTCGGGCCCGAAACACAGATACGCAGTATTTT
>TRBD2|NA|TRBJ2-7|TRBV9
CASSPRSLAGIYEQYF
TGTGCCAGCAGCCCCCGGAGTCTAGCGGGAATCTACGAGCAGTACTTC
>NA|NA|TRBJ1-2|TRBV6-5
CASRPDSLNYGYTF
TGTGCCAGCAGGCCGGACAGCCTTAACTATGGCTACACCTTC
>TRBD2|few|TRBJ2-2|TRBV7-8
CASSSGSGTGELFF
TGTGCCAGCAGTAGCGGGAGTGGCACCGGGGAGCTGTTTTTT
>NA|NA|TRBJ2-7|TRBV4-2
CASSQASAPYEQYF
TGTGCCAGCAGCCAAGCCTCAGCCCCCTACGAGCAGTACTTC
>NA|NA|TRBJ1-1|TRBV21-1
CASSKGSADRGRVQATEAFF
TGTGCCAGCAGCAAAGGATCCGCAGACAGGGGGCGCGTCCAGGCCACTGAAGCTTTCTTT
>TRBD1|NA|TRBJ1-1|TRBV7-2
CASSLEGAMNTEAFF
TGTGCCAGCAGCTTGGAGGGGGCCATGAACACTGAAGCTTTCTTT